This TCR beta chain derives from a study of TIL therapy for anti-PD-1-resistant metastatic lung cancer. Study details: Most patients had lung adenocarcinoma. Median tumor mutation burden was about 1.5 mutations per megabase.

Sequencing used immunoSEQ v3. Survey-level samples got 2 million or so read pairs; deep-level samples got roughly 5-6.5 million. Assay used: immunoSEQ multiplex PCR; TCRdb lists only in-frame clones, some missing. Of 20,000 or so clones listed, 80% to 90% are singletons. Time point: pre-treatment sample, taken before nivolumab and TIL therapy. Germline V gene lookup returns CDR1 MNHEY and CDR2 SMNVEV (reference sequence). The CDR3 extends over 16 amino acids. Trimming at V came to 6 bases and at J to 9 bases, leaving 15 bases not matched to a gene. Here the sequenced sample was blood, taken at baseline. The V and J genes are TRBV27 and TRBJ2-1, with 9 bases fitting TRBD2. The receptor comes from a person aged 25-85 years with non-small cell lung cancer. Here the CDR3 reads CASSFLDRGTSFEQFF. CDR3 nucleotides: TGTGCCAGCAGCTTTCTCGACCGGGGGACTAGCTTTGAGCAGTTCTTC.